This T cell receptor (beta chain) was found in a study of CD8+CD57+ T cells in acquired aplastic anemia. Investigators profiled TCR beta VDJ and CDR3 from genomic DNA template. MiXCR, applied by TCRdb to the reads, yields one record per CDR3 protein. Of some 210,000 distinct CDR3 sequences detected, around 63% appear once; the ten largest clones hold approximately 32%. V shed 1 base and J 4 bases; nucleotides not matched to a gene: 6. Per the germline V gene, CDR1 is SGHAT and CDR2 is FQNNGV. The CDR3 loop spans 15 amino acids. Sequenced: sorted CD4+, CD8+, or CD8+CD57+ T cells (not recorded which) from PBMCs. The chain carries TRBV11-2 and TRBJ2-5, with 7 bases identical to TRBD1. The receptor's source is a human donor in good health. CDR3 amino acids: CASSLGQGKRETQYF. The DNA of the CDR3 is TGTGCCAGCAGCTTAGGACAGGGAAAACGAGAGACCCAGTACTTC.